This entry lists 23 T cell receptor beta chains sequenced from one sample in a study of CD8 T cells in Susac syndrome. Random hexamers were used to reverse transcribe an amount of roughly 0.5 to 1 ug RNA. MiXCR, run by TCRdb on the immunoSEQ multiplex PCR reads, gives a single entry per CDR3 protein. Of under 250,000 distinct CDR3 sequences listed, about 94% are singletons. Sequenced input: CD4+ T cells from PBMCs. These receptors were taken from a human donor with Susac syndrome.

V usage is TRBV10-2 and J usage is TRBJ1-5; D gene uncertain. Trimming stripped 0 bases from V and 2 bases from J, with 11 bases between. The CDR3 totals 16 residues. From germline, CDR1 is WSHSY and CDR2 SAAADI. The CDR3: CASSESVGLGNQPQHF. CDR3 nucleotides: TGCGCCAGCAGTGAGTCGGTGGGGTTAGGCAATCAGCCCCAGCATTTT.

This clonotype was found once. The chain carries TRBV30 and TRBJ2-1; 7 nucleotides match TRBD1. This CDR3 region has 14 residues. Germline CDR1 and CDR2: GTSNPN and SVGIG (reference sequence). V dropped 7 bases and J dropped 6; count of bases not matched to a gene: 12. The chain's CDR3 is CASQTGSNGNEQFF. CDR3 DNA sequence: TGTGCCTCTCAGACAGGGTCGAACGGCAATGAGCAGTTCTTC.

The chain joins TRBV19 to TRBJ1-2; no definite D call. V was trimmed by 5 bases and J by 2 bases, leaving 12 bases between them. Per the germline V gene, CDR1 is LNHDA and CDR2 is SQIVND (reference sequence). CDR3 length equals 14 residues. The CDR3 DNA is TGTGCCAGTAGTTCGAGTACAACGAACTATGGCTACACCTTC. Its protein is CASSSSTTNYGYTF.

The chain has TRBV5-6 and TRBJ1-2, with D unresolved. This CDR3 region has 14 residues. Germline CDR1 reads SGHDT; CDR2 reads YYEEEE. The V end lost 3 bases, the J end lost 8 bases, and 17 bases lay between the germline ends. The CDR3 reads CASSSVSEEWGYTF. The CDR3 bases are TGTGCCAGCAGCTCAGTCTCCGAGGAATGGGGCTACACCTTC.

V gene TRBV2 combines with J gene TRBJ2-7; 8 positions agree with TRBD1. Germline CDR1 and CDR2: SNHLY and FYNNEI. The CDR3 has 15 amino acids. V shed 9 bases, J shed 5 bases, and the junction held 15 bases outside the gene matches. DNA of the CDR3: TGTGCCAGTGAGATGGACAGGGTAAAGCGTCACGAGCAGTACTTC. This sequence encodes CASEMDRVKRHEQYF.

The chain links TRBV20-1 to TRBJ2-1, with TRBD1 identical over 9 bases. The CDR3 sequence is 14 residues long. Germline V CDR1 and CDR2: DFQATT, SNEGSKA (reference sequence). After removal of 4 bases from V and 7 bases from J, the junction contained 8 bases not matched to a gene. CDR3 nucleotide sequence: TGCAGTGCTACGCCGGGACAGGGTGCGAATGAGCAGTTCTTC. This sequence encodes CSATPGQGANEQFF.

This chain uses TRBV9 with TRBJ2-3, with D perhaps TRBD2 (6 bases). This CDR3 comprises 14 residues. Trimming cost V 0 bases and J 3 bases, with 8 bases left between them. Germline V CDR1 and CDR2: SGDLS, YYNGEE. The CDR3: CASSVAGETDTQYF. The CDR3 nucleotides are TGTGCCAGCAGCGTAGCGGGGGAGACAGATACGCAGTATTTT.

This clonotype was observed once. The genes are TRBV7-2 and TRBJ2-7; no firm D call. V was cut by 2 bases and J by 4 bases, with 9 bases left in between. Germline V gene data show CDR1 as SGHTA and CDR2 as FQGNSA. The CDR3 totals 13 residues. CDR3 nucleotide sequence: TGTGCCAGCAGCTTAAAACGGCCTTACGAGCAGTACTTC. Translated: CASSLKRPYEQYF. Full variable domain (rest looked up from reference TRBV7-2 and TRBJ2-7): GAGVSQSPSNKVTEKGKDVELRCDPISGHTALYWYRQSLGQGLEFLIYFQGNSAPDKSGLPSDRFSAERTGGSVSTLTIQRTQQEDSAVYLCASSLKRPYEQYFGPGTRLTVT.

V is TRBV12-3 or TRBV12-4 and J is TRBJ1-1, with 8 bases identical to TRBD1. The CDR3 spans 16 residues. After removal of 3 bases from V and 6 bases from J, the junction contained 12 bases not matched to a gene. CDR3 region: CASSFGGTGLVPEAFF. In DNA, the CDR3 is TGTGCCAGCAGTTTTGGGGGGACAGGACTGGTGCCTGAAGCTTTCTTT.

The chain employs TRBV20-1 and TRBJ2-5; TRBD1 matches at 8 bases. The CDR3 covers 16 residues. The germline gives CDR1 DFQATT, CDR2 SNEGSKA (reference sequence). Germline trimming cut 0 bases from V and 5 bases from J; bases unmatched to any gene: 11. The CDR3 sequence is CSARDRGRGRRETQYF. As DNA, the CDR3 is TGCAGTGCTAGAGATCGCGGCAGGGGGCGCCGGGAGACCCAGTACTTC.

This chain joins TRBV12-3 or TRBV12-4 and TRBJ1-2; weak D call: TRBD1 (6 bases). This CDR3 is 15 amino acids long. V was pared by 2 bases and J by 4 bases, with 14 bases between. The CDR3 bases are TGTGCCAGCAGTTTACGGGACACGACTAGCTATGGCTACACCTTC. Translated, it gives CASSLRDTTSYGYTF.

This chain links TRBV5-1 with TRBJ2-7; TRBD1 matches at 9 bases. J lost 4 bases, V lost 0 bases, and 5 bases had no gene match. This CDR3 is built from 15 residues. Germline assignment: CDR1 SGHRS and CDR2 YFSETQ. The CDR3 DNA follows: TGCGCCAGCAGCTTGGCACAGGGGGCTGGGTACGAGCAGTACTTC. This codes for CASSLAQGAGYEQYF.

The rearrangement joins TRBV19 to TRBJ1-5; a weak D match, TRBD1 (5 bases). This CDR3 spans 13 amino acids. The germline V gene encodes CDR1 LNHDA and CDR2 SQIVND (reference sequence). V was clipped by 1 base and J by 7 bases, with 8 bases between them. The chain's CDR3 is CASSIARDQPQHF. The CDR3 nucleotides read TGTGCCAGTAGTATAGCCAGGGACCAGCCCCAGCATTTT.

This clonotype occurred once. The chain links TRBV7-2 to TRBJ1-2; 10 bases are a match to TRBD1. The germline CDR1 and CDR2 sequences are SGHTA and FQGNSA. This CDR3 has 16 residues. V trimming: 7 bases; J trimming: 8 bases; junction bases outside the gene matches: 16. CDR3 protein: CASTQPGQGPWRGYTF. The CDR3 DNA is TGTGCCAGCACCCAGCCGGGACAGGGGCCTTGGAGAGGCTACACCTTC.

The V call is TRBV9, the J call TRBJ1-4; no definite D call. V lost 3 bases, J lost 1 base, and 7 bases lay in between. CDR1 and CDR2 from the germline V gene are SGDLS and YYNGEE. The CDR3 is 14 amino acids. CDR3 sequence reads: CASSAGRTNEKLFF. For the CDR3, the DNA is TGTGCCAGCAGCGCTGGTAGAACTAATGAAAAACTGTTTTTT.

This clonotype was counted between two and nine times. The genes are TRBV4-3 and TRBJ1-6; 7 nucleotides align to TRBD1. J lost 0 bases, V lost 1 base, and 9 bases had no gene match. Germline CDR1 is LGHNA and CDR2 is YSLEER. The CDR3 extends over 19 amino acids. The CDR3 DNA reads TGCGCCAGCAGCCAAGCCGGGACAGTTGGTTCCTCCTATAATTCACCCCTCCACTTT. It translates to CASSQAGTVGSSYNSPLHF.

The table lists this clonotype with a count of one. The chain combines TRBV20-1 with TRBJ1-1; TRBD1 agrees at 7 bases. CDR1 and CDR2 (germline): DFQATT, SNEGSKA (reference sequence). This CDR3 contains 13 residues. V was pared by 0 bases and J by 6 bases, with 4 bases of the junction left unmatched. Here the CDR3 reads CSARDGTAAEAFF. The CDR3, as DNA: TGCAGTGCTAGAGACGGGACAGCAGCTGAAGCTTTCTTT.

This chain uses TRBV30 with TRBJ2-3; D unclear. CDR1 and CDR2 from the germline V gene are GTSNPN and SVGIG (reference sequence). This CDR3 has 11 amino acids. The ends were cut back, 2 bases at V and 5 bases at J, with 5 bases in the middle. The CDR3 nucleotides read TGTGCCTGGAGTTTCAGAGATACGCAGTATTTT. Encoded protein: CAWSFRDTQYF. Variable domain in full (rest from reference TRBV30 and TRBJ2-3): SQTIHQWPATLVQPVGSPLSLECTVEGTSNPNLYWYRQAAGRGLQLLFYSVGIGQISSEVPQNLSASRPQDRQFILSSKKLLLSDSGFYLCAWSFRDTQYFGPGTRLTVL.

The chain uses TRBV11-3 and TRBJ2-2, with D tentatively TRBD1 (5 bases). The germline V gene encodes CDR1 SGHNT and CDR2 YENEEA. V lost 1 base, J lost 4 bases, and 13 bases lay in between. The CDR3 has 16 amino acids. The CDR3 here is CASSLAQGAATGELFF. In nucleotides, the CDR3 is TGTGCCAGCAGCTTAGCCCAGGGTGCGGCCACCGGGGAGCTGTTTTTT.

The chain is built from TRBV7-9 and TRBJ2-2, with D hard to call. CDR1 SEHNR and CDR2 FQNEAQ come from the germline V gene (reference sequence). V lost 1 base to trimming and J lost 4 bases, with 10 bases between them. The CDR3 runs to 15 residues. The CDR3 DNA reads TGTGCCAGCAGCTTAGATCTCCGAGTCACCGGGGAGCTGTTTTTT. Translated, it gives CASSLDLRVTGELFF.

CDR3 in amino acids: CASSLSGTTWGEQYF. Written as DNA, the CDR3 is TGTGCCAGCAGCTTGAGTGGGACTACCTGGGGGGAGCAGTACTTC. The chain uses TRBV7-3 and TRBJ2-7, with 7 bases that match TRBD2. J gave up 7 bases and V 3 bases, and 12 bases lay outside the gene matches. The CDR3 loop spans 15 amino acids. Germline V CDR1 and CDR2: SGHTA, FQGTGA.

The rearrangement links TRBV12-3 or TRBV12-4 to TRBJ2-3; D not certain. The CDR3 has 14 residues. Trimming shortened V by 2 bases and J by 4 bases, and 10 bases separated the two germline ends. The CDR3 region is CASSLSQPPDTQYF. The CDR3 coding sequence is TGTGCCAGCAGTTTAAGCCAGCCCCCAGATACGCAGTATTTT.

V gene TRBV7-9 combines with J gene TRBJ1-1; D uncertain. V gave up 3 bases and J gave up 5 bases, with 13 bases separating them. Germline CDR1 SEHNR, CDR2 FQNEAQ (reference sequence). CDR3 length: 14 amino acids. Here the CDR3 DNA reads TGTGCCAGCAGCTTTTTGTTTTCGGGAACTGAAGCTTTCTTT. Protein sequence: CASSFLFSGTEAFF.